These T cell receptor beta chains were read from a single sample in a study of T cell responses to AZD1222 COVID-19 vaccine. Measured with immunoSEQ multiplex PCR; TCRdb has only the in-frame clones, and not every one. The sample carries about 110,000 clones, approximately 90% recorded once. This specimen was peripheral blood, taken 28 days after the second AZD1222 dose. The receptors originated from an adult who received the AZD1222 COVID-19 vaccine. The CDR3 runs from the conserved cysteine through the conserved F or W. A D gene is named only where the DNA matches it firmly. The size of a clone is reported for some rows only, either as once, few or many, or as a class for expanded clones.

V gene	clone size	D gene	J gene	CDR3 DNA	CDR3 protein
TRBV5-4	many	NA	TRBJ1-1	TGTGCCAGCAGCTTCCCCCAGTCGGGAACTGAAGCTTTCTTT	CASSFPQSGTEAFF
TRBV28	NA	TRBD2	TRBJ2-3	TGTGCCAGCAGTTTGGGACTAGCGGGACCAGATACGCAGTATTTT	CASSLGLAGPDTQYF
TRBV7-2	NA	NA	TRBJ2-1	TGTGCCAGCAGCTTCACACCGGGCTCCAATGAGCAGTTCTTC	CASSFTPGSNEQFF
TRBV21-1	NA	NA	TRBJ2-1	TGTGCCAGCAGCAAAGGCGGCAGGGGCACCTACAATGAGCAGTTCTTC	CASSKGGRGTYNEQFF
TRBV18	NA	NA	TRBJ2-7	TGTGCCAGCTCACTCTACCACATGATCTCCTACGAGCAGTACTTC	CASSLYHMISYEQYF
TRBV19	NA	NA	TRBJ1-1	TGTGCCAGTAGTATAACACCCAGGGGAAACACTGAAGCTTTCTTT	CASSITPRGNTEAFF
TRBV5-8	NA	NA	TRBJ2-7	TGTGCCAGCAGCTTGGACGGCAGCTACGAGCAGTACTTC	CASSLDGSYEQYF
TRBV3-1/TRBV3-2	NA	TRBD1	TRBJ1-5	TGTGCCAGCAGCCACGGACAGGGGAAAAATCAGCCCCAGCATTTT	CASSHGQGKNQPQHF
TRBV6-6	NA	TRBD1	TRBJ1-4	TGTGCCAGCAGCCCAGGGGGTGCAACTAATGAAAAACTGTTTTTT	CASSPGGATNEKLFF
TRBV28	NA	TRBD1	TRBJ2-1	TGTGCCAGCAGTTCTTACCGGGACAGGGGGTCCTCCTACAATGAGCAGTTCTTC	CASSSYRDRGSSYNEQFF
TRBV11-2	NA	NA	TRBJ2-2	TGTGCCAGCAGCTCCAATCAGGGACACGGGGAGCTGTTTTTT	CASSSNQGHGELFF
TRBV10-1	NA	NA	TRBJ1-1	TGCGCCAGCAGTTCGGAGCTGAACACTGAAGCTTTCTTT	CASSSELNTEAFF
TRBV28	NA	NA	TRBJ1-2	TGTGCCAGCAGTTTACCCTCATATGGCTACACCTTC	CASSLPSYGYTF
TRBV11-3	NA	NA	TRBJ1-3	TGTGCCAGCAGCTTCTTTTCCGATGGAAACACCATATATTTT	CASSFFSDGNTIYF
TRBV10-3	NA	TRBD1	TRBJ2-1	TGTGCCATCAGTGAGGGGACAGGGCGGGGGAGCAATGAGCAGTTCTTC	CAISEGTGRGSNEQFF
TRBV9	NA	TRBD1	TRBJ1-2	TGTGCCAGCAGCGCAGGGACAGCAAACTATGGCTACACCTTC	CASSAGTANYGYTF
TRBV7-2	NA	NA	TRBJ2-2	TGTGCCAGCAGCTTAAGGTCACCCGGGGAGCTGTTTTTT	CASSLRSPGELFF
TRBV29-1	NA	NA	TRBJ1-1	TGCAGCGTTGAAATTACAGAGAACACTGAAGCTTTCTTT	CSVEITENTEAFF
TRBV19	NA	TRBD2	TRBJ2-2	TGTGCCAGTAGTAGACTAGCGGGAGGGCCGACCGGGGAGCTGTTTTTT	CASSRLAGGPTGELFF
TRBV5-4	once	TRBD1	TRBJ1-5	TGTGCCAGCAGCTTTGGTGACGGGACAGGAGGTCAGCCCCAGCATTTT	CASSFGDGTGGQPQHF
TRBV29-1	NA	TRBD2	TRBJ2-7	TGCAGCGTTGAAACTCGTGGGTACGGGAGGGCCGACGAGCAGTACTTC	CSVETRGYGRADEQYF
TRBV19	NA	TRBD2	TRBJ2-1	TGTGCCAGTAGTATGACTAGCGGGAGCTTCGGTGAGCAGTTCTTC	CASSMTSGSFGEQFF
TRBV6-5	NA	NA	TRBJ1-1	TGTGCCAGCAGGCAGGGGAACACCGAAGCTTTCTTT	CASRQGNTEAFF
TRBV19	NA	TRBD1	TRBJ1-5	TGTGCCAGTACTGGGACAGGGGGCAATCAGCCCCAGCATTTT	CASTGTGGNQPQHF
TRBV27	NA	NA	TRBJ2-7	TGTGCCAGCAGTTTAGTGGGGGCCTCACGGGACGAGCAGTACTTC	CASSLVGASRDEQYF
TRBV6-4	NA	TRBD1	TRBJ1-6	TGTGCCAGCAGGAAACAGGGGAATAATTCACCCCTCCACTTT	CASRKQGNNSPLHF
TRBV24-1	once	NA	TRBJ2-3	TGTGCCACCAGTGATTTATCCGCATCCGGGGCGGATTTAGATACGCAGTATTTT	CATSDLSASGADLDTQYF
TRBV5-1	NA	NA	TRBJ2-7	TGCGCCAGCAGCTTGGATGGGGACGCTTTTTCCTTCCACGAGCAGTACTTC	CASSLDGDAFSFHEQYF
TRBV5-1	NA	NA	TRBJ1-1	TGCGCCAGCAGTGGGGGGGGCGCCCCAACGGGCACTGAAGCTTTCTTT	CASSGGGAPTGTEAFF
TRBV2	few	NA	TRBJ2-2	TGTGCCAGCGGAGGGGAATACACCGGGGAGCTGTTTTTT	CASGGEYTGELFF
TRBV9	NA	NA	TRBJ1-2	TGTGCCAGCAGCGGGCCAGTCCTCGTCCCGGGCGAGACTCTAAGATATGGCTACACCTTC	CASSGPVLVPGETLRYGYTF
TRBV6-5	NA	NA	TRBJ2-1	TGTGCCTCCTCGCGGGGATACAATGAGCAGTTCTTC	CASSRGYNEQFF
TRBV3-1/TRBV3-2	many	NA	TRBJ1-3	TGTGCCAGCAGCCACTGGGGATCCGGAAACACCATATATTTT	CASSHWGSGNTIYF
TRBV7-8	once	NA	TRBJ1-6	TGTGCCAGCAGCCGGAGCTCCTATAATTCACCCCTCCACTTT	CASSRSSYNSPLHF
TRBV7-6	NA	NA	TRBJ2-5	TGTGCCAGCAGCTTAGTGGGGGTCCCCACAAGCCAGTACTTC	CASSLVGVPTSQYF
TRBV19	NA	NA	TRBJ2-1	TGTGCCAGCCGAGGAGGGGCCACTTCAATCAATGAGCAGTTCTTC	CASRGGATSINEQFF
TRBV10-3	NA	NA	TRBJ1-3	TGTGCCATCAGTGATCGGTCAGGGGCGGGAAACACCATATATTTT	CAISDRSGAGNTIYF
TRBV21-1	NA	NA	TRBJ2-1	TGTGCCAGCAGAATTTTACCCCTTAGCTCCTACAATGAGCAGTTCTTC	CASRILPLSSYNEQFF
TRBV28	once	TRBD1	TRBJ1-2	TGTGCCAGCAGTCCACTAGGGACAGTCAGTAGGGGCTACACCTTC	CASSPLGTVSRGYTF
TRBV5-5	NA	NA	TRBJ1-1	TGTGCCAGCAGCTTGGGATGGGCGACAGTCTATATCGTATCTGAAGCTTTCTTT	CASSLGWATVYIVSEAFF
TRBV18	NA	TRBD1	TRBJ2-7	TGTGCCAGCTCACCAGACAGGGGGCGTCACGAGCAGTACTTC	CASSPDRGRHEQYF
TRBV3-1/TRBV3-2	NA	NA	TRBJ2-5	TGTGCCAGCAGCCAAGGGGCCCCGGAGACCCAGTACTTC	CASSQGAPETQYF
TRBV16	NA	NA	TRBJ2-3	TGTGCCAGCAGCCCGCTCCGGGAGTCAGATACGCAGTATTTT	CASSPLRESDTQYF
TRBV7-6	NA	TRBD1	TRBJ1-1	TGTGCCAGCAGCTCTCAGGGGGATACTGAAGCTTTCTTT	CASSSQGDTEAFF
TRBV2	NA	NA	TRBJ1-5	TGTGCCAGCAGTGAACTGGGGTATAGCAATCAGCCCCAGCATTTT	CASSELGYSNQPQHF
TRBV19	NA	NA	TRBJ1-5	TGTGCCAGTAGGGGCATAACTTATAGCAATCAGCCCCAGCATTTT	CASRGITYSNQPQHF
TRBV2	NA	TRBD1	TRBJ2-7	TGTGCCAGCAAGGGACAGGGAAGCTCCTACGAGCAGTACTTC	CASKGQGSSYEQYF
TRBV2	NA	NA	TRBJ2-3	TGTGCCAGCAGTGAACTCACAGATACGCAGTATTTT	CASSELTDTQYF
TRBV27	NA	NA	TRBJ1-1	TGTGCCAGCAGCCTAGCACAGGGTCACGCTGAAGCTTTCTTT	CASSLAQGHAEAFF
TRBV9	NA	NA	TRBJ2-5	TGTGCCAGCAGCGTAGATTCGGAAGAGACCCAGTACTTC	CASSVDSEETQYF